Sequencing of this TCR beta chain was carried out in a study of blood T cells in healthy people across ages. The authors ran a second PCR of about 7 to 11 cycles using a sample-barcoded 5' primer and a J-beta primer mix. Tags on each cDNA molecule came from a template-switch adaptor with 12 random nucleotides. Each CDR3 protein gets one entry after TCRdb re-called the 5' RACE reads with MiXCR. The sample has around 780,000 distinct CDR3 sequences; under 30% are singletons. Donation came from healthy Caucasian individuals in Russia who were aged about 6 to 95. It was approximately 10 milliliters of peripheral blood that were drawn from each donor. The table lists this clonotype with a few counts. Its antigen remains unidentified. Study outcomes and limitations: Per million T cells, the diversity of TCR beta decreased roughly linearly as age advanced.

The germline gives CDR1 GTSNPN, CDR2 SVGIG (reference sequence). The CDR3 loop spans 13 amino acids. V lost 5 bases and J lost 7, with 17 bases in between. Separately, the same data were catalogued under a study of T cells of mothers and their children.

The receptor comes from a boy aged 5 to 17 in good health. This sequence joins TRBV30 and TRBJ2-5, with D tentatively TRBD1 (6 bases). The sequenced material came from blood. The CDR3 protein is CAWVGAQTWTQYF. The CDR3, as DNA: TGTGCCTGGGTGGGGGCCCAGACCTGGACCCAGTACTTC. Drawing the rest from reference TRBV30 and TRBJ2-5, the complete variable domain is SQTIHQWPATLVQPVGSPLSLECTVEGTSNPNLYWYRQAAGRGLQLLFYSVGIGQISSEVPQNLSASRPQDRQFILSSKKLLLSDSGFYLCAWVGAQTWTQYFGPGTRLLVL.